This T cell receptor beta chain was captured in a study of identical twins. TCRdb reanalysed the 5' RACE reads using MiXCR and keeps one entry per CDR3 protein. This table has under 800,000 distinct CDR3 sequences, around 21% appearing once. Germline loops: CDR1 SGHRS, CDR2 YFSETQ. The CDR3 is 15 residues long. V was trimmed by 0 bases and J by 8 bases, leaving 15 bases between them. These data also featured in a second study, about T cells expressing NK-cell markers.

The receptor comes from a woman aged 18-29 years in good health. This sequence joins TRBV5-1 and TRBJ2-1; the D gene could be TRBD1 or TRBD2 (6 bases each). The source material was PBMCs. The CDR3 protein is CASSLESVGGDEQFF. CDR3 nucleotide sequence: TGCGCCAGCAGCTTGGAATCTGTGGGGGGCGATGAGCAGTTCTTC.